A selection of T cell receptor beta chains follows, all from one sample in a study of spatial heterogeneity in lung cancer. TCRdb analysed the 5' RACE reads with MiXCR anew, one entry per CDR3 protein. The sample shows around 6,000 distinct CDR3 sequences, about 18% of them seen only once. The sample consisted of normal lung tissue next to the tumor, taken at surgery. All receptors derive from a male donor with early-stage non-small cell lung cancer. CDR3s include the opening cysteine and the closing phenylalanine or tryptophan. D genes are given only for firm matches. Clone size is given for some rows only: seen once, a few or many times, or a class if the clone is expanded.

j_call v_call clone_size d_call cdr3_nt cdr3_aa
TRBJ2-5 TRBV7-2 medium-sized . TGTGCCAGCAGCTTAGGCAGGGGAAAAGAGACCCAGTACTTC CASSLGRGKETQYF
TRBJ2-7 TRBV20-1 medium-sized TRBD2 TGCAGTGCTAGACTCGACGGGAGGAAGACGGGAGAGCAGTACTTC CSARLDGRKTGEQYF
TRBJ2-3 TRBV20-1 . TRBD2 TGCAGTGCTAGAAGGCGGGAGGGTTTAGATACGCAGTATTTT CSARRREGLDTQYF
TRBJ2-3 TRBV19 . . TGTGCCAGTAGAGTGGGGGTTAGCACAGATACGCAGTATTTT CASRVGVSTDTQYF
TRBJ1-1 TRBV3-1 . . TGTGCCAGCAGCCCGCAAGCAGATGAAGCTTTCTTT CASSPQADEAFF
TRBJ2-3 TRBV11-2 large . TGTGCCAGCAGCTTAGGCAGAGGATTTGGTACGCAGTATTTT CASSLGRGFGTQYF
TRBJ2-2 TRBV6-2/TRBV6-3 . . TGTGCCAGCAGGCGGGACGGAAACACCGGGGAGCTGTTTTTT CASRRDGNTGELFF
TRBJ2-1 TRBV20-1 . TRBD2 TGCAGTGCCCCACGACTAGCGTTCAATGAGCAGTTCTTC CSAPRLAFNEQFF
TRBJ1-1 TRBV28 . . TGTGCCAGCAGTCTAACAGGGAGGGCTGAAGCTTTCTTT CASSLTGRAEAFF
TRBJ2-5 TRBV24-1 medium-sized . TGTGCCACCAGTGGTTCTGGGAAAGAGACCCAGTACTTC CATSGSGKETQYF
TRBJ1-4 TRBV18 . . TGTGCCAGCTCACCAAACAGGGATGAAAAACTGTTTTTT CASSPNRDEKLFF
TRBJ2-5 TRBV20-1 few TRBD2 TGCAGTGCTCCGCAAAGCGGGAAACAAGAGACCCAGTACTTC CSAPQSGKQETQYF
TRBJ2-3 TRBV6-6 . TRBD2 TGTGCCAGCAGTCCTTGGACTAGCGGTAGCACAGATACGCAGTATTTT CASSPWTSGSTDTQYF
TRBJ2-2 TRBV29-1 . . TGCAGCGTTAAGCCGAACACCGGGGAGCTGTTTTTT CSVKPNTGELFF
TRBJ2-5 TRBV5-4 medium-sized TRBD1 TGTGCCAGCAGCCCCCGACCTACAGGGGGCGGGGAGACCCAGTACTTC CASSPRPTGGGETQYF
TRBJ1-5 TRBV5-1 medium-sized . TGCGCCAGCAGCCCAGACTCCATGAATCAGCCCCAGCATTTT CASSPDSMNQPQHF
TRBJ1-1 TRBV28 . TRBD1 TGTGCCAGTAAAACAGGGGGCATGGACACTGAAGCTTTCTTT CASKTGGMDTEAFF
TRBJ2-2 TRBV2 medium-sized . TGTGCCAGCAAGGCCACCGGGGAGCTGTTTTTT CASKATGELFF
TRBJ2-5 TRBV7-2 . . TGTGCCAGCAGCCTCTCCCGGGCAGCACTACAAGAGACCCAGTACTTC CASSLSRAALQETQYF
TRBJ2-1 TRBV5-5 . TRBD2 TGTGCCAGCAGCGCGAGCGGGAGTCGGTACAATGAGCAGTTCTTC CASSASGSRYNEQFF
TRBJ2-5 TRBV20-1 many TRBD2 TGCAGTGCTAGTGGGAGGGCCCAAGAGACCCAGTACTTC CSASGRAQETQYF
TRBJ2-1 TRBV5-1 . TRBD2 TGCGCCAGCAGCGAGGGACTAGGCGGCAATGAGCAGTTCTTC CASSEGLGGNEQFF
TRBJ1-1 TRBV20-1 . . TGCAGTGCTAGACCGGCGCGAGGACAGTCCCATCGGGACACTGAAGCTTTCTTT CSARPARGQSHRDTEAFF